Each of the 13 T cell receptor beta chains below was sequenced from the same sample in a study of cytomegalovirus exposure and HLA in healthy donors. Primers for the PCR totalled 60 Vbeta and 13 Jbeta. Clones were sequenced by immunoSEQ multiplex PCR, and TCRdb holds only the in-frame ones, with some missing. The sample includes about 170,000 clones, roughly 80% seen only once; the top ten take about 2.2%. The specimen sequenced was PBMCs. Every receptor here comes from a male donor in good health and CMV-seronegative.

The rearrangement uses TRBV30 and TRBJ1-3, with 8 bases fitting TRBD1. This CDR3 region has 13 residues. With V trimmed by 7 bases and J by 2 bases, 4 bases remained unmatched. The germline V gene has CDR1 GTSNPN and CDR2 SVGIG (reference sequence). CDR3: CASKTGAGNTIYF. As DNA, the CDR3 is TGTGCCTCGAAGACAGGGGCTGGAAACACCATATATTTT.

This sequence joins TRBV25-1 and TRBJ2-7, with D possibly being TRBD2 (5 bases). CDR1 and CDR2 from the germline V gene are MGHDK and SYGVNS. V lost 2 bases, J lost 2 bases, and 7 bases lay in between. This CDR3 region has 13 residues. In nucleotides, the CDR3 is TGTGCCAGCAGTGAACCGGGGACCTACGAGCAGTACTTC. It translates to CASSEPGTYEQYF.

The rearrangement uses TRBV11-2 and TRBJ1-3; TRBD1 agrees at 12 bases. The CDR3 sequence is 16 residues long. The junction had 4 bases not matched to a gene; V was cut back by 3 bases and J by 4 bases. The V gene's germline CDR1 is SGHAT and CDR2 FQNNGV. CDR3 protein: CASSLGQGAVGNTIYF. In DNA form, the CDR3 reads TGTGCCAGCAGCTTGGGACAGGGGGCTGTGGGAAACACCATATATTTT.

The gene calls are TRBV2 and TRBJ2-7; D uncertain. Looked up from germline, CDR1 is SNHLY and CDR2 is FYNNEI. This CDR3 has 11 residues. Trimming shortened V by 6 bases and J by 7 bases, and 10 bases separated the two germline ends. The CDR3 sequence is CASSVLLEQYF. CDR3 nucleotides: TGTGCCAGCAGCGTGCTCCTAGAGCAGTACTTC.

The V gene is TRBV5-5, the J gene TRBJ1-6; D ambiguous. V lost 2 bases, J lost 8 bases, and 11 bases lay in between. Germline CDR1 and CDR2: SGHKS and YYEKEE (reference sequence). The CDR3 runs to 14 residues. CDR3 coding DNA: TGTGCCAGCAGCTTTGGCAGGATGGATTCACCCCTCCACTTT. Translation gives CASSFGRMDSPLHF.

CDR3 residues: CASSERTSGDTDTQYF. CDR3 DNA: TGTGCCAGCTCAGAACGGACTAGCGGGGACACAGATACGCAGTATTTT. V and J are TRBV18 and TRBJ2-3; 12 nucleotides match TRBD2. The length of the CDR3 is 16 residues. Trimming cost V 5 bases and J 2 bases; bases outside gene matches: 5. Germline CDR1 is KGHSH and CDR2 is LQKENI.

The chain combines TRBV5-4 with TRBJ2-5; TRBD2 aligns across 14 bases. The CDR3 totals 17 residues. The germline CDR1 and CDR2 sequences are SGHNT and YYREEE (reference sequence). V dropped 4 bases and J dropped 0; count of bases not matched to a gene: 5. The CDR3 protein is CASSLGTSGGYQETQYF. The CDR3 DNA is TGTGCCAGCAGCCTCGGGACTAGCGGGGGATACCAAGAGACCCAGTACTTC.

CDR3 coding DNA: TGTGCCAGCAGCTTGGACAGGGTTGGCTACACCTTC. It encodes CASSLDRVGYTF. The chain is built from TRBV11-2 and TRBJ1-2, with 8 positions matching TRBD1. The CDR3 totals 12 residues. Germline trimming cut 3 bases from V and 7 bases from J; bases unmatched to any gene: 1. Per germline, CDR1 SGHAT and CDR2 FQNNGV.

The rearrangement joins TRBV5-1 to TRBJ2-1; maybe TRBD1 (5 bases). CDR1 SGHRS and CDR2 YFSETQ come from the germline V gene. The CDR3 length is 13 residues. Trimming took off 3 bases at V and 5 bases at J, with 9 bases between the two ends. The CDR3 DNA follows: TGCGCCAGCAGCTATGGACAAAACAATGAGCAGTTCTTC. Residues: CASSYGQNNEQFF. Full variable domain (missing parts from reference TRBV5-1 and TRBJ2-1): KAGVTQTPRYLIKTRGQQVTLSCSPISGHRSVSWYQQTPGQGLQFLFEYFSETQRNKGNFPGRFSGRQFSNSRSEMNVSTLELGDSALYLCASSYGQNNEQFFGPGTRLTVL.

This clone was observed a handful of times. V usage is TRBV9 and J usage is TRBJ2-5; 11 nucleotides agree with TRBD1. The CDR3 is 15 residues long. The V gene's germline CDR1 is SGDLS and CDR2 YYNGEE. The V and J ends lost 4 bases and 4 bases, in that order; junction bases with no gene match: 6. CDR3 loop: CASSILDRGRETQYF. In nucleotides, the CDR3 is TGTGCCAGCAGCATCTTGGACAGGGGGCGAGAGACCCAGTACTTC.

The V gene is TRBV19, the J gene TRBJ1-2, with 7 bases fitting TRBD1. CDR3 size: 14 residues. V was clipped by 8 bases and J by 6 bases; unmatched bases: 12. The germline gives CDR1 LNHDA, CDR2 SQIVND (reference sequence). The DNA for the CDR3 is TGTGCCAGTGGGATGAACAGGGGCGGCGATGGCTACACCTTC. Amino acid sequence: CASGMNRGGDGYTF. The full variable domain, in which reference TRBV19 and TRBJ1-2 provide the parts outside the CDR3, is DGGITQSPKYLFRKEGQNVTLSCEQNLNHDAMYWYRQDPGQGLRLIYYSQIVNDFQKGDIAEGYSVSREKKESFPLTVTSAQKNPTAFYLCASGMNRGGDGYTFGSGTRLTVV.

This clone appeared once. The J gene is TRBJ1-4, the V gene TRBV27; TRBD1 is a possible D gene (6 bases). V was pared by 6 bases and J by 0 bases, with 8 bases between. In germline, CDR1 is MNHEY, CDR2 SMNVEV (reference sequence). This CDR3 is built from 14 residues. Written as DNA, the CDR3 is TGTGCCAGCAGCCAGGGGTCAACTAATGAAAAACTGTTTTTT. This gives the protein CASSQGSTNEKLFF.

This chain joins TRBV29-1 and TRBJ2-1; 11 bases are shared with TRBD1. Germline V lookup: CDR1 SQVTM, CDR2 ANQGSEA. The CDR3 is 15 residues long. The J segment lost 7 bases and the V segment lost 7 bases, leaving 12 bases of the junction unmatched. CDR3 in DNA: TGCAGCGCCTCCATCGGACAGGGGGCGAGGAATGAGCAGTTCTTC. Translating gives CSASIGQGARNEQFF.